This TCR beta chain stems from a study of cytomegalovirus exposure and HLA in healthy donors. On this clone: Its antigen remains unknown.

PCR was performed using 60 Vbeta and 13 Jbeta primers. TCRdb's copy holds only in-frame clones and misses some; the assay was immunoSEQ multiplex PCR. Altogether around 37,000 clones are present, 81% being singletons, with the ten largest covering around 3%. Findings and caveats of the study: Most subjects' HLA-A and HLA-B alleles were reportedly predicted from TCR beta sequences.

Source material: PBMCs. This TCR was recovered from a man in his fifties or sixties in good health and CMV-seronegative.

CDR3 nucleotide sequence: TGCGCCAGCAGCCATGACGGGGGGTACAATGAGCAGTTCTTC. It is translated as CASSHDGGYNEQFF. The V call is TRBV4-1, the J call TRBJ2-1; the match to TRBD2 covers 7 bases. Germline CDR1 reads MGHRA; CDR2 reads YSYEKL. The CDR3 covers 14 residues. The V and J ends lost 3 bases and 4 bases, in that order; junction bases with no gene match: 3.